These T cell receptor beta chains were read from a single sample in a study of T cell changes during pregnancy in multiple sclerosis. Measured with immunoSEQ multiplex PCR; TCRdb has only the in-frame clones, and not every one. The sample shows roughly 89,000 clones, 85% to 95% of them seen only once. The starting material was peripheral blood, obtained in the first trimester of pregnancy. The receptors derive from a female donor with multiple sclerosis, enrolled in a pregnancy study. CDR3s include the opening cysteine and the closing phenylalanine or tryptophan. A D gene is named only where the DNA matches it firmly. Only some rows state a clone size, as once, few, many or a class for expanded clones.

>few|TRBV2|TRBJ1-1|13|NA
TGTGCCAGCCGGACAGAATCGAACACTGAAGCTTTCTTT
CASRTESNTEAFF
>NA|TRBV25-1|TRBJ2-5|14|TRBD1
TGTGCCAGCAGTGAGACAGGGGGCGCAGAGACCCAGTACTTC
CASSETGGAETQYF
>NA|TRBV5-4|TRBJ2-1|15|NA
TGTGCCAGCAGCTCCCGGCTGGGGCCCAATGGGGAGCAGTTCTTC
CASSSRLGPNGEQFF
>once|TRBV7-3|TRBJ2-1|16|NA
TGTGCCAGCAGCCTAACCGGGGGGCCCGTTTACAATGAGCAGTTCTTC
CASSLTGGPVYNEQFF
>NA|TRBV19|TRBJ2-3|16|TRBD2
TGTGCCAGTAGTATGCTAGCGGGGGGAGACACAGATACGCAGTATTTT
CASSMLAGGDTDTQYF
>NA|TRBV25-1|TRBJ1-6|15|NA
TGTGCCAGCAGTGAACTGAAAGCCGATAATTCACCCCTCCACTTT
CASSELKADNSPLHF
>NA|TRBV27|TRBJ2-7|14|NA
TGTGCCAGCAGGTTGGGGGCCCTACCTTACGAGCAGTACTTC
CASRLGALPYEQYF
>NA|TRBV13|TRBJ1-6|14|NA
TGTGCCAGCAGCGCCCGGGGGACGGGCTCACCCCTCCACTTT
CASSARGTGSPLHF
>NA|TRBV7-6|TRBJ2-2|16|TRBD1
TGTGCCAGCAGTAAACTCAGGGGGCGGAACACCGGGGAGCTGTTTTTT
CASSKLRGRNTGELFF
>NA|TRBV5-1|TRBJ2-6|18|TRBD1
TGCGCCAGCAGCTTCCGGACAGGGCGACCCTCTGGGGCCAACGTCCTGACTTTC
CASSFRTGRPSGANVLTF
>NA|TRBV7-9|TRBJ1-1|16|NA
TGTGCCAGCAGCATCGAGGGACACCGACAGATCACTGAAGCTTTCTTT
CASSIEGHRQITEAFF
>NA|TRBV19|TRBJ2-4|15|NA
TGTGCCAGTAGTACGGACAGTTTAGCCAAAAACATTCAGTACTTC
CASSTDSLAKNIQYF
>NA|TRBV6-4|TRBJ1-6|15|TRBD1
TGTGCCAGCAGTCCGGGACAGAGCGATAATTCACCCCTCCACTTT
CASSPGQSDNSPLHF
>NA|TRBV13|TRBJ1-2|14|TRBD1
TGTGCCAGCAGCCTACCAGGGACAGGAGGGGGCTACACCTTC
CASSLPGTGGGYTF